This T cell receptor beta chain was captured by sequencing in a study of blood T cell repertoires in COVID-19. Study-wide context: Italy, Spain and the United States were the sources of the convalescent and acute COVID-19 samples. The cDNA or gDNA used as material had been derived from T cells, B-cell-depleted T cells, or PBMCs.

There are 14 residues in the CDR3. Germline values: CDR1 WSHSY, CDR2 SAAADI. Trimming removed 3 bases at V and 0 bases at J, with 6 bases between. As processed by the authors: Reference gene primer amplification yielded estimated nucleated cell counts. The table came from immunoSEQ multiplex PCR; TCRdb's copy has only in-frame clones and leaves some out. The DNA was the basis for D and trimming; V, J and clone size are from that table. This sample has around 47,000 clones, with roughly 90% found just once. Sequencing used peripheral blood. The V call is TRBV10-2, the J call TRBJ2-1; D is perhaps TRBD1 (6 bases). The TCR sequence derives from a man older than 75 with active or convalescent COVID-19. The CDR3 region is CASSDRGSYNEQFF. CDR3 bases: TGCGCCAGCAGTGACAGGGGCTCCTACAATGAGCAGTTCTTC.